Sequencing of this T cell receptor beta chain was carried out in a study of STAT5B mutations in CD4+ large granular lymphocyte leukemia. This clone showed up just once. The antigen is undetermined. Control samples were healthy donors' buffy coats. Study findings and constraints: 8/27 top patient clones versus 2/35 control clones were TRBV06-family. No patients shared main leukemic clonotypes, though less than 30% appeared at low frequency elsewhere.

The assay was run at survey level. Libraries were prepared by immunoSEQ multiplex PCR; TCRdb keeps only in-frame clonotypes and omits some of them. This sample has around 30,000 clones, with just under 75% found just once. V lost 2 bases to trimming and J lost 6 bases, with 10 bases between them. Germline-derived CDR1 and CDR2 are SGHTA and FQGNSA. The CDR3 sequence is 13 residues long. Source material: CD4+ T cells from blood buffy coats. The receptor was derived from a human donor in good health. The V and J genes are TRBV7-2 and TRBJ1-1, with D unresolved. In nucleotides, the CDR3 is TGTGCCAGCAGCTTAATTCAAGAGGCTGAAGCTTTCTTT. Translated, it gives CASSLIQEAEAFF.